A single sample gave rise to the 17 T cell receptor beta chains below, sequenced in a study of technical replicates of blood from a few donors. Libraries were prepared by immunoSEQ multiplex PCR; TCRdb keeps only in-frame clonotypes and omits some of them. The sample has 75,000 to 90,000 clones; 96% are singletons. Source material: T cells isolated from PBMCs. These receptors were taken from a human donor in good health.

This chain connects TRBV5-6 to TRBJ2-7; tentative D call: TRBD2 (6 bases). Germline assignment: CDR1 SGHDT and CDR2 YYEEEE. The CDR3 is made up of 16 amino acids. Between the trimmed V and J ends, which lost 1 base and 0 bases, there was a span of 14 bases. CDR3 sequence reads: CASSLLFREHSYEQYF. The CDR3 DNA reads as TGTGCCAGCAGCTTGTTGTTCCGGGAGCACTCCTACGAGCAGTACTTC.

The chain is built from TRBV9 and TRBJ1-2; D is perhaps TRBD1 (5 bases). The CDR3 spans 12 residues. Looked up from germline, CDR1 is SGDLS and CDR2 is YYNGEE. Trimming cost V 0 bases and J 6 bases, with 6 bases left between them. Here the CDR3 DNA reads TGTGCCAGCAGCGTAGAAGGGGATGGCTACACCTTC. Its translation: CASSVEGDGYTF.

V usage is TRBV5-1 and J usage is TRBJ1-1; D is unresolved. From germline, CDR1 is SGHRS and CDR2 YFSETQ. CDR3 size: 13 residues. Between the trimmed V and J ends, which lost 1 base and 1 base, there was a span of 5 bases. CDR3 nucleotide sequence: TGCGCCAGCAGCTTGACACGGAACACTGAAGCTTTCTTT. Protein sequence: CASSLTRNTEAFF.

The genes are TRBV7-9 and TRBJ2-1; D is unresolved. The germline gives CDR1 SEHNR, CDR2 FQNEAQ (reference sequence). Between the trimmed V and J ends, which lost 3 bases and 8 bases, there was a span of 5 bases. CDR3 length: 11 amino acids. CDR3 in DNA: TGTGCCAGCAGCTTTCTTCATGAGCAGTTCTTC. Amino acids: CASSFLHEQFF.

The chain couples TRBV9 to TRBJ2-4; maybe TRBD1 (6 bases). The V gene lost 3 bases and the J gene lost 3 bases, with 16 bases spanning the gap. Germline V gives CDR1 SGDLS, CDR2 YYNGEE. The CDR3 is 16 amino acids. The CDR3 DNA follows: TGTGCCAGCAGCGCCGAAGGAGGACAGAACAAAAACATTCAGTACTTC. Amino acids: CASSAEGGQNKNIQYF.

This rearrangement joins TRBV15 to TRBJ2-2, with 7 nucleotides matching TRBD1. Losses at the gene ends were 6 bases for V and 6 bases for J; bases not matched to a gene: 7. The germline gives CDR1 LNHNV, CDR2 YYDKDF (reference sequence). There are 14 residues in the CDR3. The CDR3 DNA sequence: TGTGCCACCAGACTCCTCACAGGGGCCGGGGAGCTGTTTTTT. It yields the protein CATRLLTGAGELFF. Full variable domain (missing parts from reference TRBV15 and TRBJ2-2): DAMVIQNPRYQVTQFGKPVTLSCSQTLNHNVMYWYQQKSSQAPKLLFHYYDKDFNNEADTPDNFQSRRPNTSFCFLDIRSPGLGDTAMYLCATRLLTGAGELFFGEGSRLTVL.

V gene TRBV5-1 combines with J gene TRBJ2-2, with 8 nucleotides matching TRBD1. This CDR3 has 15 amino acids. Trimming cost V 4 bases and J 6 bases; bases outside gene matches: 8. CDR1 is SGHRS and CDR2 is YFSETQ in the germline V gene. CDR3 amino acids: CASSQRTGKAGELFF. In DNA, the CDR3 is TGCGCCAGCAGCCAGAGGACAGGGAAGGCCGGGGAGCTGTTTTTT.

The rearrangement links TRBV29-1 to TRBJ1-2; TRBD1 is a possible D gene (5 bases). There are 20 residues in the CDR3. V was clipped by 8 bases and J by 4 bases, with 38 bases between them. Germline V lookup: CDR1 SQVTM, CDR2 ANQGSEA. The CDR3 loop is CSNTFSPLFLTGRGIYGYTF. The CDR3 coding sequence is TGCAGCAATACGTTCTCCCCCCTCTTCCTAACGGGGCGGGGGATCTATGGCTACACCTTC.

The chain is built from TRBV28 and TRBJ1-1; a possible D gene is TRBD1 (6 bases). From germline, CDR1 is MDHEN and CDR2 SYDVKM. The CDR3 covers 16 residues. V lost 7 bases and J 1 base, leaving 19 bases between the germline ends. The CDR3 DNA is TGTGCCAGCACAGTTTATAGTACAGGGAGGAACACTGAAGCTTTCTTT. This codes for CASTVYSTGRNTEAFF.

V gene TRBV5-1 combines with J gene TRBJ1-1; D not certain. The V and J ends lost 4 bases and 0 bases respectively, with 10 bases between them. Per the germline V gene, CDR1 is SGHRS and CDR2 is YFSETQ. The CDR3 runs 14 residues. This CDR3 reads CASSVDFMNTEAFF. The DNA of the CDR3 is TGCGCCAGCAGCGTGGACTTTATGAACACTGAAGCTTTCTTT.

The chain combines TRBV6-1 with TRBJ2-2; possibly TRBD1 for D (5 bases). The CDR3 length is 16 residues. The germline V gene encodes CDR1 MNHNS and CDR2 SASEGT. Trimming stripped 3 bases from V and 3 bases from J, with 14 bases between. CDR3 sequence: CASSDLGARDTGELFF. As DNA, the CDR3 is TGTGCCAGCAGTGATTTAGGGGCTCGGGACACCGGGGAGCTGTTTTTT.

The chain carries TRBV11-2 and TRBJ1-2, with 8 bases fitting TRBD1. The ends lost 4 bases at V and 6 bases at J; junction bases unmatched: 10. Germline assignment: CDR1 SGHAT and CDR2 FQNNGV. The CDR3 is made up of 15 amino acids. CDR3 sequence reads: CASSSTGGSLNGYTF. CDR3 sequence (DNA): TGTGCCAGCAGCTCCACAGGGGGATCACTAAATGGCTACACCTTC.

The sample holds one count of this clone. The V call is TRBV30, the J call TRBJ2-3, with 11 bases matching TRBD2. V gave up 2 bases and J gave up 0 bases; unmatched junction bases: 7. The CDR3 runs to 17 residues. The germline gives CDR1 GTSNPN, CDR2 SVGIG (reference sequence). CDR3: CAWSTYRTSGSTDTQYF. The DNA for the CDR3 is TGTGCCTGGAGTACCTACCGGACTAGCGGGAGCACAGATACGCAGTATTTT.

The rearrangement links TRBV4-3 to TRBJ2-7; 9 nucleotides align to TRBD1. The CDR3 runs 15 residues. Germline V lookup: CDR1 LGHNA, CDR2 YSLEER. With V trimmed by 3 bases and J by 4 bases, 7 bases remained unmatched. CDR3 coding DNA: TGCGCCAGCAGCCAGGTGGACAGGGGAGTATACGAGCAGTACTTC. Translation: CASSQVDRGVYEQYF.

The chain employs TRBV10-3 and TRBJ1-5, with TRBD1 identical over 7 bases. This CDR3 has 16 residues. Unmatched junction bases numbered 6, after V lost 4 bases and J lost 0 bases. The germline gives CDR1 ENHRY, CDR2 SYGVKD. CDR3 sequence reads: CAISGGTAYSNQPQHF. The CDR3, as DNA: TGTGCCATCAGTGGAGGGACAGCTTATAGCAATCAGCCCCAGCATTTT.

V gene TRBV2 combines with J gene TRBJ1-1; 10 bases are shared with TRBD1. The CDR3 runs 16 residues. Germline lookup yields CDR1 SNHLY and CDR2 FYNNEI. V dropped 6 bases and J dropped 4; count of bases not matched to a gene: 11. The CDR3 reads CASSGTGERFGTEAFF. The DNA for the CDR3 is TGTGCCAGCAGCGGGACAGGGGAGCGTTTTGGCACTGAAGCTTTCTTT.

The chain combines TRBV7-2 with TRBJ2-3; 14 positions agree with TRBD2. This CDR3 contains 16 residues. Trimming took 1 base from V and 5 from J; bases not matched to a gene: 2. Germline CDR1 reads SGHTA; CDR2 reads FQGNSA. The CDR3 is CASSLGLAGGIDTQYF. The CDR3 DNA follows: TGTGCCAGCAGCTTAGGACTAGCGGGAGGGATAGATACGCAGTATTTT.